The entry below gives a single TCR beta chain sequence along with its context. What it recognizes is unknown. Some clones are missing from TCRdb's copy, which holds only in-frame ones; the method was immunoSEQ multiplex PCR. In the table there are around 100,000 clones, roughly 87% of which are singletons. This entry comes from a study of T cell responses to AZD1222 COVID-19 vaccine. Study outcomes and limitations: Two AZD1222 doses significantly raised spike-specific TCR breadth and depth over controls.

The TCR was taken from an adult in good health. The source material was peripheral blood, sampled on day 0 of AZD1222 vaccination.

CDR3 region: CASSLIAARAGLNQPQHF. Here the CDR3 DNA reads TGTGCCAGCAGTTTAATAGCAGCTCGGGCGGGGCTCAATCAGCCCCAGCATTTT. This sequence joins TRBV27 and TRBJ1-5, with D tentatively TRBD1 (5 bases). Germline assignment: CDR1 MNHEY and CDR2 SMNVEV (reference sequence). The CDR3 has 18 amino acids. V lost 2 bases to trimming and J lost 3 bases, with 20 bases between them.